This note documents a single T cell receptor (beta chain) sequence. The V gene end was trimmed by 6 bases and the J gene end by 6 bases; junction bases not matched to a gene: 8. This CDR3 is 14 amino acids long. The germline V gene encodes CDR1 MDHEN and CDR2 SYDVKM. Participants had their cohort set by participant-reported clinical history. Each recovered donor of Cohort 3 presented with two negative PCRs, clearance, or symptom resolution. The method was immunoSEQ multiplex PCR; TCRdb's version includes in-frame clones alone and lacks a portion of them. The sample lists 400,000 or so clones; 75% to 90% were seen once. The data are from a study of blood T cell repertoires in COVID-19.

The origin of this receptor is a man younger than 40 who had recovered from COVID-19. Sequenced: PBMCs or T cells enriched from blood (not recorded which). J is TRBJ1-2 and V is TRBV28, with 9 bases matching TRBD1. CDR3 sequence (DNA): TGTGCCAGCAGAACTACAGGGGGCGGGAATGGCTACACCTTC. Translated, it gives CASRTTGGGNGYTF.